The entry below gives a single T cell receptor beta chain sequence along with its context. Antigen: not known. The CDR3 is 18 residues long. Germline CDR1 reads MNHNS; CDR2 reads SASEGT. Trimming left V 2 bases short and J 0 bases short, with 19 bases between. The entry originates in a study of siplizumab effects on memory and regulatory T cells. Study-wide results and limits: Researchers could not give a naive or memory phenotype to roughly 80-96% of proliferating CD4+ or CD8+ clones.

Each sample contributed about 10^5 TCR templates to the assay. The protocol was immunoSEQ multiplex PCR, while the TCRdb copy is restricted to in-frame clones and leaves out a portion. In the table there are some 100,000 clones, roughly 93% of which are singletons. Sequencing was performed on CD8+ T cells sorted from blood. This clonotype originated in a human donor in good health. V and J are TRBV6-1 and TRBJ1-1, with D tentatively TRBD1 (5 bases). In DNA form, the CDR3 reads TGTGCCAGCAGTGAAATCACCTCCACCTCAGGGATGAACACTGAAGCTTTCTTT. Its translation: CASSEITSTSGMNTEAFF.